These 5 T cell receptor beta chains originate from one sample sequenced in a study of identical twins. TCRdb re-called the 5' RACE reads through MiXCR, storing one row per CDR3 protein. The sample consists of around 530,000 distinct CDR3 sequences, roughly 15% of them appearing once. These data also formed part of another study, on yellow fever vaccine responses in identical twins.

The specimen was CD4+ T cells sorted from blood. These TCRs come from a woman in her late teens or twenties in good health.

This clonotype was found many times. J is TRBJ2-1 and V is TRBV5-6; D perhaps matches TRBD1 (5 bases). With 0 bases removed from V and 0 bases from J, the gap between germline ends came to 10 bases. The CDR3 is 16 residues long. Germline V lookup: CDR1 SGHDT, CDR2 YYEEEE. The DNA for the CDR3 is TGTGCCAGCAGCTTGGAGACTGACAGCTCCTACAATGAGCAGTTCTTC. Translated: CASSLETDSSYNEQFF.

This clonotype has a handful of counts. The V call is TRBV12-3 or TRBV12-4, the J call TRBJ2-7; TRBD1 matches at 10 bases. The CDR3 spans 15 residues. Trimming at V came to 2 bases and at J to 5 bases, leaving 6 bases not matched to a gene. CDR3: CASSLLGQGKHEQYF. The CDR3 region has the DNA TGTGCCAGCAGTTTATTGGGACAGGGGAAACACGAGCAGTACTTC.

The J gene is TRBJ1-1, the V gene TRBV5-1, with D unresolved. This CDR3 comprises 16 residues. Germline V gene data show CDR1 as SGHRS and CDR2 as YFSETQ. V was clipped by 0 bases and J by 1 base, with 13 bases between them. DNA of the CDR3: TGCGCCAGCAGCTTGGCCGTGAAGGGCGAGAACACTGAAGCTTTCTTT. The encoded protein is CASSLAVKGENTEAFF.

This chain connects TRBV10-1 to TRBJ2-3; D is perhaps TRBD2 (5 bases). Trimming removed 0 bases at V and 0 bases at J, with 10 bases between. This CDR3 is 16 amino acids long. CDR1 is WNHNN, CDR2 SYGVQD, per germline (reference sequence). The CDR3 nucleotides read TGCGCCAGCAGTGAGTCGGCGCGGGCAAGCACAGATACGCAGTATTTT. This gives the protein CASSESARASTDTQYF.

The V call is TRBV7-9, the J call TRBJ1-6; D unclear. The V and J ends lost 0 bases and 13 bases respectively, with 7 bases between them. Germline values: CDR1 SEHNR, CDR2 FQNEAQ (reference sequence). This CDR3 has 12 amino acids. The CDR3 sequence is CASSLAGRPLHF. CDR3 in DNA: TGTGCCAGCAGCTTAGCCGGCCGGCCCCTCCACTTT. Full variable domain (rest looked up from reference TRBV7-9 and TRBJ1-6): DTGVSQNPRHKITKRGQNVTFRCDPISEHNRLYWYRQTLGQGPEFLTYFQNEAQLEKSRLLSDRFSAERPKGSFSTLEIQRTEQGDSAMYLCASSLAGRPLHFGNGTRLTVT.